The rows below give T cell receptor beta chains drawn from one sample of a study of cytomegalovirus exposure and HLA in healthy donors. Clones were read by immunoSEQ multiplex PCR, and TCRdb kept only the in-frame ones, dropping some. Among 150,000 to 200,000 clones listed, roughly 87% were seen once. Sequenced sample: PBMCs. The receptors shown here come from a girl less than two years old in good health and CMV-seronegative. CDR3s include the opening cysteine and the closing phenylalanine or tryptophan. The order of the fields is V gene, D gene, clone size, J gene, CDR3 protein, CDR3 DNA. The D gene is left open where the match is weak. Clone size appears in some rows only: once, few, many, or a class for an expanded clone.

V: TRBV2
D: .
size: .
J: TRBJ1-5
CDR3: CASNTGFGQPQHF
DNA: TGTGCCAGCAATACAGGGTTTGGTCAGCCCCAGCATTTT

V: TRBV2
D: TRBD1
size: .
J: TRBJ2-3
CDR3: CASSRRQGITDTQYF
DNA: TGTGCCAGCAGTAGACGACAGGGGATCACAGATACGCAGTATTTT

V: TRBV2
D: TRBD1
size: .
J: TRBJ1-2
CDR3: CASSEGDSSYGYTF
DNA: TGTGCCAGCAGTGAAGGGGACAGCTCCTATGGCTACACCTTC

V: TRBV5-1
D: TRBD1
size: .
J: TRBJ1-1
CDR3: CASSSQDRGGIAFF
DNA: TGCGCCAGCAGCTCCCAGGACAGGGGCGGTATAGCTTTCTTT

V: TRBV4-1
D: TRBD2
size: .
J: TRBJ2-7
CDR3: CASSRGTSVLSYEQYF
DNA: TGCGCCAGCAGCCGAGGGACTAGCGTGCTCTCCTACGAGCAGTACTTC

V: TRBV6-5
D: TRBD1
size: .
J: TRBJ1-2
CDR3: CASSYSAGQGIGYTF
DNA: TGTGCCAGCAGTTACTCGGCGGGACAGGGGATCGGCTACACCTTC

V: TRBV18
D: .
size: .
J: TRBJ2-1
CDR3: CASSLQGSPLNEQFF
DNA: TGTGCCAGCTCTCTACAGGGCTCCCCTCTGAATGAGCAGTTCTTC

V: TRBV2
D: .
size: .
J: TRBJ2-5
CDR3: CASSRDQETQYF
DNA: TGTGCCAGCAGTCGGGACCAAGAGACCCAGTACTTC

V: TRBV19
D: .
size: .
J: TRBJ1-5
CDR3: CASSLDIHQPQHF
DNA: TGTGCCAGTAGTCTAGACATCCATCAGCCCCAGCATTTT

V: TRBV30
D: TRBD1
size: .
J: TRBJ2-7
CDR3: CAWSRTGSRYEQYF
DNA: TGTGCCTGGAGTCGGACAGGCAGTAGGTACGAGCAGTACTTC

V: TRBV2
D: TRBD2
size: .
J: TRBJ2-1
CDR3: CASSPGLAAYEQFF
DNA: TGTGCCAGCAGTCCGGGACTAGCGGCTTATGAGCAGTTCTTC

V: TRBV18
D: TRBD2
size: .
J: TRBJ2-1
CDR3: CASSPRSAGGSYNEQFF
DNA: TGTGCCAGCTCACCACGTTCGGCGGGAGGGTCCTACAATGAGCAGTTCTTC

V: TRBV6-5
D: .
size: few
J: TRBJ2-2
CDR3: CASRTLSGELFF
DNA: TGTGCCAGCAGAACTCTGTCCGGGGAGCTGTTTTTT

V: TRBV5-4
D: .
size: .
J: TRBJ2-7
CDR3: CASSGLEAGYEQYF
DNA: TGTGCCAGCAGCGGCTTAGAAGCGGGTTACGAGCAGTACTTC

V: TRBV7-3
D: .
size: .
J: TRBJ1-1
CDR3: CASSLDHRATEAFF
DNA: TGTGCCAGCAGCTTAGACCACAGGGCGACTGAAGCTTTCTTT

V: TRBV19
D: .
size: .
J: TRBJ1-3
CDR3: CASSTQAYSGNTIYF
DNA: TGTGCCAGTAGTACCCAGGCTTACTCTGGAAACACCATATATTTT

V: TRBV27
D: TRBD1
size: .
J: TRBJ2-7
CDR3: CASSAGTGGKNEQYF
DNA: TGTGCCAGCAGTGCCGGGACAGGGGGCAAGAACGAGCAGTACTTC

V: TRBV30
D: TRBD1
size: .
J: TRBJ1-2
CDR3: CAWTSPTGWNGYTF
DNA: TGTGCCTGGACCTCCCCGACAGGGTGGAATGGCTACACCTTC

V: TRBV2
D: .
size: .
J: TRBJ2-5
CDR3: CASSEDYQETQYF
DNA: TGTGCCAGCAGTGAAGATTATCAAGAGACCCAGTACTTC

V: TRBV11-2
D: TRBD1
size: .
J: TRBJ2-4
CDR3: CASSLHPDRRNIQYF
DNA: TGTGCCAGCAGCTTACATCCGGACAGGAGGAACATTCAGTACTTC

V: TRBV7-3
D: TRBD2
size: .
J: TRBJ2-2
CDR3: CASSTGLATGELFF
DNA: TGTGCCAGCAGCACCGGACTAGCCACCGGGGAGCTGTTTTTT

V: TRBV6-6
D: TRBD1
size: once
J: TRBJ1-2
CDR3: CASSDPGQVYGYTF
DNA: TGTGCCAGCAGTGATCCAGGACAGGTCTATGGCTACACCTTC

V: TRBV5-1
D: .
size: .
J: TRBJ1-2
CDR3: CASSVRVNYGYTF
DNA: TGCGCCAGCAGCGTCAGGGTTAACTATGGCTACACCTTC

V: TRBV9
D: TRBD2
size: .
J: TRBJ2-5
CDR3: CASSNGRPQETQYF
DNA: TGTGCCAGCAGCAACGGGAGGCCTCAAGAGACCCAGTACTTC

V: TRBV15
D: TRBD2
size: .
J: TRBJ2-7
CDR3: CGPGLAGRNYEQYF
DNA: TGTGGCCCGGGACTAGCGGGGAGAAACTACGAGCAGTACTTC

V: TRBV19
D: .
size: .
J: TRBJ2-1
CDR3: CASSISVRAYNEQFF
DNA: TGTGCCAGTAGTATATCAGTACGGGCCTACAATGAGCAGTTCTTC

V: TRBV6-5
D: TRBD2
size: .
J: TRBJ2-7
CDR3: CASSYSAGRVLGEQYF
DNA: TGTGCCAGCAGTTACTCGGCGGGGAGGGTGTTGGGCGAGCAGTACTTC

V: TRBV7-9
D: TRBD1
size: once
J: TRBJ1-6
CDR3: CASQTGGSYNSPLHF
DNA: TGTGCCAGTCAGACAGGGGGCTCCTATAATTCACCCCTCCACTTT

V: TRBV6-1
D: TRBD2
size: .
J: TRBJ2-5
CDR3: CASSEPAGYQETQYF
DNA: TGTGCCAGCAGTGAACCAGCGGGGTACCAAGAGACCCAGTACTTC

V: TRBV6-1
D: .
size: once
J: TRBJ1-4
CDR3: CASTWGRAVEKLFF
DNA: TGTGCCAGCACCTGGGGGAGGGCGGTTGAAAAACTGTTTTTT

V: TRBV20-1
D: .
size: few
J: TRBJ2-5
CDR3: CSAPTGETQYF
DNA: TGCAGTGCCCCAACCGGGGAGACCCAGTACTTC

V: TRBV5-1
D: TRBD1
size: .
J: TRBJ2-7
CDR3: CASSLGDRTYEQYF
DNA: TGCGCCAGCAGCTTGGGGGACAGGACCTACGAGCAGTACTTC

V: TRBV5-1
D: .
size: .
J: TRBJ1-4
CDR3: CASSLAGGATNEKLFF
DNA: TGCGCCAGCAGCTTGGCCGGCGGGGCAACTAATGAAAAACTGTTTTTT

V: TRBV27
D: TRBD1
size: once
J: TRBJ2-7
CDR3: CASSYGTGTYEQYF
DNA: TGTGCCAGCAGTTACGGGACAGGAACCTACGAGCAGTACTTC

V: TRBV5-4
D: .
size: few
J: TRBJ2-7
CDR3: CASSLYQLNEQYF
DNA: TGTGCCAGCAGCCTTTATCAGTTAAACGAGCAGTACTTC

V: TRBV4-2
D: .
size: .
J: TRBJ1-3
CDR3: CASSQDQGSGNTIYF
DNA: TGTGCCAGCAGCCAAGACCAGGGCTCTGGAAACACCATATATTTT

V: TRBV9
D: TRBD2
size: .
J: TRBJ2-3
CDR3: CASTIRGGDTDTQYF
DNA: TGTGCCAGTACAATTCGGGGGGGCGACACAGATACGCAGTATTTT

V: TRBV7-9
D: .
size: once
J: TRBJ2-1
CDR3: CASSLGGGGYNEQFF
DNA: TGTGCCAGCAGCTTAGGAGGTGGAGGGTACAATGAGCAGTTCTTC

V: TRBV5-8
D: TRBD2
size: .
J: TRBJ2-1
CDR3: CASSRWSGARSYNEQFF
DNA: TGTGCCAGCAGCCGGTGGAGCGGGGCCCGCTCCTACAATGAGCAGTTCTTC

V: TRBV7-9
D: TRBD2
size: .
J: TRBJ2-2
CDR3: CASSSQSGLAVTGELFF
DNA: TGTGCCAGCAGTTCCCAATCGGGACTAGCGGTCACCGGGGAGCTGTTTTTT

V: TRBV13
D: TRBD1
size: .
J: TRBJ2-1
CDR3: CASSAGQDNEQFF
DNA: TGTGCCAGCAGCGCGGGACAGGATAATGAGCAGTTCTTC

V: TRBV19
D: .
size: .
J: TRBJ1-3
CDR3: CASSIAAGPLDGNTIYF
DNA: TGTGCCAGTAGTATAGCCGCAGGGCCTCTGGACGGAAACACCATATATTTT

V: TRBV27
D: TRBD2
size: .
J: TRBJ2-7
CDR3: CASSLLAGVGFYEQYF
DNA: TGTGCCAGCAGTCTATTAGCGGGAGTGGGCTTCTACGAGCAGTACTTC

V: TRBV11-2
D: TRBD2
size: .
J: TRBJ2-5
CDR3: CASGQTSGGNHYKTQYF
DNA: TGTGCCAGCGGACAAACTAGCGGGGGGAACCACTATAAAACCCAGTACTTC

V: TRBV29-1
D: .
size: .
J: TRBJ2-5
CDR3: CSVDHRLKETQYF
DNA: TGCAGCGTTGACCATCGCCTAAAAGAGACCCAGTACTTC

V: TRBV18
D: TRBD2
size: once
J: TRBJ2-7
CDR3: CASTGTSGASYEQYF
DNA: TGTGCCAGCACCGGGACTAGCGGCGCCTCCTACGAGCAGTACTTC

V: TRBV18
D: .
size: few
J: TRBJ2-3
CDR3: CASSPRPLAQDDTQYF
DNA: TGTGCCAGCTCACCACGGCCGCTAGCGCAGGACGATACGCAGTATTTT

V: TRBV19
D: .
size: .
J: TRBJ2-7
CDR3: CASSTGDRRVPYEQYF
DNA: TGTGCCAGTAGTACAGGAGACAGAAGGGTTCCCTACGAGCAGTACTTC

V: TRBV30
D: TRBD1
size: .
J: TRBJ2-2
CDR3: CAWTRQGARTGELFF
DNA: TGTGCCTGGACCCGACAGGGGGCGCGAACCGGGGAGCTGTTTTTT

V: TRBV5-1
D: .
size: .
J: TRBJ2-7
CDR3: CASTPNVGRGAYEQYF
DNA: TGCGCCAGCACCCCGAACGTCGGCAGGGGGGCCTACGAGCAGTACTTC

V: TRBV2
D: .
size: .
J: TRBJ2-2
CDR3: CASSEANRARGELFF
DNA: TGTGCCAGCAGTGAAGCGAACAGGGCTCGCGGGGAGCTGTTTTTT

V: TRBV5-1
D: .
size: few
J: TRBJ2-6
CDR3: CASSPAGGANVLTF
DNA: TGCGCCAGCAGCCCCGCGGGTGGGGCCAACGTCCTGACTTTC

V: TRBV6-7
D: .
size: .
J: TRBJ2-7
CDR3: CASPPPRESYEQYF
DNA: TGTGCCTCCCCTCCTCCTCGGGAATCCTACGAGCAGTACTTC

V: TRBV27
D: .
size: .
J: TRBJ2-5
CDR3: CASTPGRGNQEAQYF
DNA: TGTGCCAGCACGCCCGGCCGGGGGAATCAAGAGGCCCAGTACTTC

V: TRBV2
D: TRBD2
size: .
J: TRBJ2-1
CDR3: CASSDSGGLYNEQFF
DNA: TGTGCCAGCAGTGACAGCGGGGGGTTATACAATGAGCAGTTCTTC

V: TRBV9
D: TRBD1
size: once
J: TRBJ2-1
CDR3: CASSKDRANEQFF
DNA: TGTGCCAGCAGCAAAGACAGGGCCAATGAGCAGTTCTTC

V: TRBV5-4
D: TRBD2
size: .
J: TRBJ2-3
CDR3: CASSSGTSGGPTVTQYF
DNA: TGTGCCAGCAGCTCCGGGACTAGCGGGGGGCCGACAGTGACGCAGTATTTT